Listed below are T cell receptor beta chains from one sample, sequenced in a study of blood T cells in healthy people across ages. One entry per CDR3 protein, called by TCRdb with MiXCR from the 5' RACE reads. Among around 990,000 distinct CDR3 sequences, less than 45% were seen once, and the ten largest hold about an eighth. Sequencing used blood. These receptors originate from a man aged 18 to 30 in good health. CDR3s leave out the opening cysteine and the closing phenylalanine or tryptophan. Each record gives: V gene, J gene, CDR3 protein.

>TRBV7-2|TRBJ1-1
ASSLEAGGSGTEAF
>TRBV2|TRBJ1-2
ASTLESYGYT
>TRBV3-1|TRBJ1-1
ASSRGTTKNTEAF
>TRBV12-3/TRBV12-4|TRBJ2-1
ASSSVDEQF
>TRBV28|TRBJ1-1
ASSIQGASEAF
>TRBV25-1|TRBJ1-6
ASSEWRASPLH
>TRBV14|TRBJ1-5
ASSAFGTGGRQPQH
>TRBV10-3|TRBJ2-3
AIRPGAGTSADTQY
>TRBV4-1|TRBJ1-2
ASSQAFGGSYGYT
>TRBV2|TRBJ1-2
ASDRDRGHYGYT
>TRBV11-2|TRBJ2-3
ASSYGQHTDTQY
>TRBV20-1|TRBJ2-5
SARGREYQETLY
>TRBV30|NA
AWSSLYEQY
>TRBV5-1|TRBJ1-1
ASSERLGGAGTRTEAF